The clone carrying this T cell receptor (beta chain) occurred a few times. These data originate in a study of T-cell memory formation after mild COVID-19. TCRdb recomputed calls from the 5' RACE reads with MiXCR, one row per CDR3 protein. The table includes under 150,000 distinct CDR3 sequences, about a sixth detected once. Sequenced material: PBMCs or a T cell subset sorted from them (not recorded which). This receptor was identified in an adult woman who had mild COVID-19 (a few samples of this study predate the infection). Cell type and time point are not known.

The CDR3 spells CASSYTPSGLAAYNEQFF. The DNA of the CDR3 is TGTGCCAGCAGTTACACCCCTTCCGGACTAGCAGCTTACAATGAGCAGTTCTTC. This rearrangement joins TRBV6-2 or TRBV6-3 to TRBJ2-1; 8 bases line up with TRBD2. This CDR3 has 18 amino acids. The V segment lost 2 bases and the J segment 4 bases; nucleotides outside the gene matches: 13. From germline, CDR1 is MNHEY and CDR2 SVGEGT.